A selection of T cell receptor beta chains follows, all from one sample in a study of control samples from healthy donors and cancer patients. Assay used: immunoSEQ multiplex PCR; TCRdb lists only in-frame clones, some missing. Of roughly 120,000 clones detected, roughly nine tenths appear once; the ten largest clones hold 7.8%. Sequenced material: blood. These TCRs come from a woman in her late teens or twenties in good health. CDR3s include the opening cysteine and the closing phenylalanine or tryptophan. A D gene is named only where the DNA matches it firmly. Rows may omit the clone size; those that give it use once, few, many or a size class.

d_call clone_size j_call v_call cdr3_nt cdr3_aa
TRBD1 . TRBJ2-3 TRBV4-2 TGTGCCAGCAGCCAAGATTATTATAGTAGCGGGACAGGGGGCCCAGATACGCAGTATTTT CASSQDYYSSGTGGPDTQYF
. . TRBJ2-7 TRBV30 TGTGCCTGGAGTGTACGGGGGGCGTTGTACGAGCAGTACTTC CAWSVRGALYEQYF
. few TRBJ2-4 TRBV6-5 TGTGCCAGCAGAGCCGGACACTTAGCCAAAAACATTCAGTACTTC CASRAGHLAKNIQYF
. . TRBJ2-2 TRBV6-6 TGTGCCAGCAGTTACGGTGGGGGAGACACCGGGGAGCTGTTTTTT CASSYGGGDTGELFF
TRBD2 . TRBJ2-1 TRBV13 TGTGCCAGCAGCTTAGCTAGCGGGAGTAACAGGGCCTACAATGAGCAGTTCTTC CASSLASGSNRAYNEQFF
. few TRBJ2-7 TRBV13 TGTGCCAGCAGCTACTCACAGGGCTACGAGCAGTACTTC CASSYSQGYEQYF
TRBD1 . TRBJ2-4 TRBV28 TGTGCCAGCAGTACGCAGAGACAGGGTCTGGTGTTTGCCAAAAACATTCAGTACTTC CASSTQRQGLVFAKNIQYF
TRBD1 . TRBJ1-2 TRBV5-1 TGCGCCAGCGGGAAAGGGGGCGAGGACTATGGCTACACCTTC CASGKGGEDYGYTF
. . TRBJ1-2 TRBV7-7 TGTGCCAGCAGCTTAGCGCGGCAGGGGCGGAATGGCTACACCTTC CASSLARQGRNGYTF
. . TRBJ1-1 TRBV29-1 TGCAGCGTTGAGGATTCCTGGTGGCGGAACACTGAAGCTTTCTTT CSVEDSWWRNTEAFF
TRBD2 . TRBJ2-7 TRBV6-5 TGTGCCAGCAGTCCCGGAACTAGCGGGGCCTCTCTGGGGTACTTC CASSPGTSGASLGYF
TRBD1 . TRBJ2-3 TRBV9 TGTGCCAGCAGCGGGCAGGGGGTAGGCGCAGATACGCAGTATTTT CASSGQGVGADTQYF
. . TRBJ1-1 TRBV5-5 TGTGCCAGCAGCTTGTCCCCGAACACTGAAGCTTTCTTT CASSLSPNTEAFF
. . TRBJ1-1 TRBV27 TGTGCCAGCAGTTTATCAGGAGGGCGCGGGACTGAAGCTTTCTTT CASSLSGGRGTEAFF
. . TRBJ1-4 TRBV11-2 TGTGCCAGCAGCCCGGATGGAACACCTGAAAAACTGTTTTTT CASSPDGTPEKLFF
TRBD1 . TRBJ1-1 TRBV5-4 TGTGCCAGCAGCTTACGACAGGGCCAACCCTTTTACACTGAAGCTTTCTTT CASSLRQGQPFYTEAFF
. . TRBJ2-6 TRBV24-1 TGTGCCACCAGTTCACCTGCTGGGGCCAACGTCCTGACTTTC CATSSPAGANVLTF
. . TRBJ2-7 TRBV5-6 TGTGCCAGCAGCTTGGCTATCACAGCCTACGAGCAGTACTTC CASSLAITAYEQYF
. . TRBJ2-1 TRBV27 TGTGCCAGCAGAATTCAAATGGGGACCAATGAGCAGTTCTTC CASRIQMGTNEQFF
. . TRBJ1-1 TRBV29-1 TGCAGCGTTGTCCGAACCCGGACACCACACACTGAAGCTTTCTTT CSVVRTRTPHTEAFF
TRBD1 . TRBJ1-2 TRBV7-9 TGTGCCAGCAGCCCCCGGGGACAGGGGGCCTATCGCGACTATGGCTACACCTTC CASSPRGQGAYRDYGYTF
. . TRBJ2-4 TRBV5-1 TGCGCCAGCAGCTTGGATGGGAGAGGCAACATTCAGTACTTC CASSLDGRGNIQYF
TRBD1 . TRBJ1-1 TRBV10-3 TGTGCCATCAGGACAGGGGCTTCGAACACTGAAGCTTTCTTT CAIRTGASNTEAFF
TRBD2 . TRBJ2-1 TRBV18 TGTGCCAGCTCACCACTCTCGCGGGAGGGCCTCGATGAGCAGTTCTTC CASSPLSREGLDEQFF
TRBD1 . TRBJ2-7 TRBV4-3 TGCGCCGCGGGCCCCGGGACAGGGGGGTACGAGCAGTACTTC CAAGPGTGGYEQYF
TRBD1 . TRBJ1-1 TRBV7-9 TGTGCCAGCAGCCTATCGACAGGGTCTAGGACTGAAGCTTTCTTT CASSLSTGSRTEAFF
. once TRBJ2-1 TRBV5-4 TGTGCCAGCAGCTTGGATATCCATGAGCAGTTCTTC CASSLDIHEQFF
TRBD2 . TRBJ2-3 TRBV10-3 TGTGCCATCAGTGATGTGGGCGGGAGAGGGTATTTT CAISDVGGRGYF